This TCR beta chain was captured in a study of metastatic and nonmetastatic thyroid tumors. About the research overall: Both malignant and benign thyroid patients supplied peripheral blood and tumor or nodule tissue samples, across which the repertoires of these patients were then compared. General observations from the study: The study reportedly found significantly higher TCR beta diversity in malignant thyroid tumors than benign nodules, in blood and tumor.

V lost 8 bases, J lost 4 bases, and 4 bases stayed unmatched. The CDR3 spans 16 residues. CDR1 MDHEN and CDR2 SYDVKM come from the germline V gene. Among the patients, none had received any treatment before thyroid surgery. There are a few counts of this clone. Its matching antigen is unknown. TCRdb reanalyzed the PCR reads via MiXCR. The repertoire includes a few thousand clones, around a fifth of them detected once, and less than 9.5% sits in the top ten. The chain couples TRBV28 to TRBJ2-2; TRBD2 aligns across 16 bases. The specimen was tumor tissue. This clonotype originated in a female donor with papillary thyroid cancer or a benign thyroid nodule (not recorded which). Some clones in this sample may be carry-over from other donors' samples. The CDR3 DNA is TGTGCCAGCGGGGGACTAGCGGGAGGGCCCACCGGGGAGCTGTTTTTT. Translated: CASGGLAGGPTGELFF.